The 29 T cell receptor beta chains below come from one sample, sequenced in a study of breast tumors, draining lymph nodes, adjacent tissues. TCRdb reanalysed the multiplex PCR reads using MiXCR and keeps one entry per CDR3 protein. The sample records 130,000 or so distinct CDR3 sequences, about a fifth being singletons. Breast cancer patients provided tissue from their axillary draining lymph nodes. The sequenced sample consisted of axillary lymph node tissue. The receptors originated from a female donor with breast cancer. Some clones in this sample may be carry-over from other donors' samples.

This clonotype occurred many times. DNA of the CDR3: TGTGCCAGTAGTAAGGACAGGGCGAGCACAGATACGCAGTATTTT. Its translation: CASSKDRASTDTQYF. V and J are TRBV19 and TRBJ2-3, with 8 bases lining up with TRBD1. The CDR3 spans 15 residues. V gave up 4 bases and J gave up 0 bases; unmatched junction bases: 3. Per the germline V gene, CDR1 is LNHDA and CDR2 is SQIVND (reference sequence).

This chain links TRBV15 with TRBJ2-4; TRBD2 matches at 7 bases. The germline V gene has CDR1 LNHNV and CDR2 YYDKDF (reference sequence). Losses at the gene ends were 5 bases for V and 0 bases for J; bases not matched to a gene: 10. The CDR3 covers 17 residues. The CDR3 is CATSPSGEGLAKNIQYF. The CDR3 bases are TGTGCCACCAGCCCCAGTGGGGAGGGACTAGCCAAAAACATTCAGTACTTC.

The sample holds many counts of this clonotype. The J gene is TRBJ2-2, the V gene TRBV7-2; tentative D call: TRBD2 (6 bases). In germline, CDR1 is SGHTA, CDR2 FQGNSA. V was trimmed by 0 bases and J by 7 bases, leaving 12 bases between them. CDR3 size: 15 residues. In nucleotides, the CDR3 is TGTGCCAGCAGCTTAGCGTTGGGAGGTGGCGGGGAGCTGTTTTTT. This translates into CASSLALGGGGELFF.

This clonotype was detected many times. The junction differs from germline at one of its ends, possibly a read error. V and J are TRBV20-1 and TRBJ2-5; 10 bases align to TRBD2. The V gene's germline CDR1 is DFQATT and CDR2 SNEGSKA (reference sequence). The CDR3 runs 13 residues. The CDR3 coding sequence is TGCAGTGCGAGAGGGACTAGCGTCGAGACCCAGTACTTC. Protein: CSARGTSVETQYF.

The chain employs TRBV4-1 and TRBJ2-2; D remains unclear. Germline values: CDR1 MGHRA, CDR2 YSYEKL. V lost 2 bases and J 1 base, leaving 8 bases between the germline ends. The CDR3 contains 15 residues. CDR3 nucleotides: TGCGCCAGCAGCCAACCCGGCATGAACACCGGGGAGCTGTTTTTT. Protein sequence: CASSQPGMNTGELFF.

This clonotype came up many times. The chain links TRBV7-9 to TRBJ2-1; TRBD2 agrees at 10 bases. Germline CDR1 and CDR2: SEHNR and FQNEAQ (reference sequence). With V trimmed by 5 bases and J by 8 bases, 12 bases remained unmatched. The CDR3 has 16 residues. The DNA for the CDR3 is TGTGCCAGCAGCCTCGGACAGGGACTAGCGAAGGATGAGCAGTTCTTC. Protein: CASSLGQGLAKDEQFF.

This clonotype came up many times. The chain is built from TRBV4-2 and TRBJ2-6, with TRBD1 identical over 12 bases. The length of the CDR3 is 17 residues. The germline V gene has CDR1 LGHNA and CDR2 YNFKEQ. J was trimmed by 0 bases and V by 4 bases; bases with no gene match: 1. The CDR3 is CASSPGQGASGANVLTF. CDR3 nucleotides: TGTGCCAGCAGCCCGGGACAGGGGGCCTCTGGGGCCAACGTCCTGACTTTC.

This clonotype was counted at least ten times. CDR3 sequence (DNA): TGCGCCAGCAACCGTACCCGGGATTCTAACTATGGCTACACCTTC. Translated, it gives CASNRTRDSNYGYTF. The genes are TRBV10-1 and TRBJ1-2; no reliable D call. V lost 7 bases, J lost 0 bases, and 15 bases lay in between. Per germline, CDR1 WNHNN and CDR2 SYGVQD (reference sequence). The CDR3 is made up of 15 amino acids.

Many counts were recorded for this clonotype. The rearrangement links TRBV20-1 to TRBJ2-7, with 9 bases matching TRBD2. This CDR3 is 13 amino acids long. CDR1 is DFQATT, CDR2 SNEGSKA, per germline (reference sequence). V lost 5 bases to trimming and J lost 5 bases; unmatched junction nucleotides: 7. CDR3 loop: CSASGLAIHEQYF. The DNA of the CDR3 is TGCAGTGCTTCGGGACTAGCAATCCACGAGCAGTACTTC.

This clonotype was counted at least ten times. The V gene is TRBV5-1, the J gene TRBJ2-7, with 10 bases lining up with TRBD1. After removal of 4 bases from V and 4 bases from J, the junction contained 8 bases not matched to a gene. Germline CDR1 SGHRS, CDR2 YFSETQ. The length of the CDR3 is 15 residues. The CDR3 DNA reads as TGCGCCAGCAGCCCCCGACAGGGGGCGGGATACGAGCAGTACTTC. It specifies CASSPRQGAGYEQYF.

This clonotype has at least ten counts. V is TRBV10-3 and J is TRBJ2-5, with TRBD2 identical over 7 bases. J was trimmed by 4 bases and V by 8 bases; bases with no gene match: 7. The CDR3 loop spans 13 amino acids. Germline CDR1 and CDR2: ENHRY and SYGVKD. DNA of the CDR3: TGTGCCATCTCAGCGGGAAGGGGAGAGACCCAGTACTTC. It yields the protein CAISAGRGETQYF.

This clonotype occurred many times. This chain links TRBV20-1 with TRBJ2-5, with 8 bases that match TRBD2. The CDR3 consists of 14 residues. The junction had 5 bases not matched to a gene; V was cut back by 0 bases and J by 5 bases. Germline V lookup: CDR1 DFQATT, CDR2 SNEGSKA (reference sequence). In nucleotides, the CDR3 is TGCAGTGCTAGAGACGGGAGGGCCCATGAGACCCAGTACTTC. Protein: CSARDGRAHETQYF.

The chain carries TRBV10-3 and TRBJ2-4, with D maybe TRBD2 (6 bases). Deletions cut 6 bases from V and 7 bases from J, with 13 bases between. This CDR3 region has 13 residues. CDR1 ENHRY and CDR2 SYGVKD come from the germline V gene. DNA of the CDR3: TGTGCCATCAGGAGGGTTGGGGGGAACATTCAGTACTTC. Its translation is CAIRRVGGNIQYF.

This clonotype showed up many times. The V call is TRBV29-1, the J call TRBJ1-6, with D perhaps TRBD1 (5 bases). This CDR3 comprises 12 residues. The V end was cut by 5 bases, the J end by 6 bases, with 8 bases between. Germline V CDR1 and CDR2: SQVTM, ANQGSEA. In DNA, the CDR3 is TGCAGCGTTCGGGACGGTAATTCACCCCTCCACTTT. As protein: CSVRDGNSPLHF. Drawing the rest from reference TRBV29-1 and TRBJ1-6, the complete variable domain is SAVISQKPSRDICQRGTSLTIQCQVDSQVTMMFWYRQQPGQSLTLIATANQGSEATYESGFVIDKFPISRPNLTFSTLTVSNMSPEDSSIYLCSVRDGNSPLHFGNGTRLTVT.

This clonotype was picked up many times. The V and J genes are TRBV6-6 and TRBJ2-7, with TRBD1 identical over 9 bases. V lost 0 bases and J lost 4; bases outside the gene matches: 4. The V gene's germline CDR1 is MNHNY and CDR2 SVGAGI (reference sequence). This CDR3 has 15 amino acids. The CDR3 DNA reads as TGTGCCAGCAGTTACTCGCTAGGACAGGGGTACGAGCAGTACTTC. It translates to CASSYSLGQGYEQYF.

This clonotype was seen repeatedly, ten times or more. The CDR3 sequence is CSARGGAGSYNEQFF. The CDR3 DNA is TGCAGTGCCCGGGGAGGGGCCGGCTCCTACAATGAGCAGTTCTTC. The chain is built from TRBV20-1 and TRBJ2-1; 7 bases line up with TRBD2. Germline trimming cut 6 bases from V and 0 bases from J; bases unmatched to any gene: 8. In germline, CDR1 is DFQATT, CDR2 SNEGSKA (reference sequence). The length of the CDR3 is 15 residues.

The rearrangement links TRBV6-5 to TRBJ2-7; 10 nucleotides agree with TRBD1. Germline lookup yields CDR1 MNHEY and CDR2 SVGAGI. V trimming: 7 bases; J trimming: 4 bases; junction bases outside the gene matches: 10. The CDR3 extends over 15 amino acids. CDR3 region: CASMSGQGSGYEQYF. The CDR3 DNA reads TGTGCCAGCATGTCGGGACAGGGGAGTGGGTACGAGCAGTACTTC.

The table lists this clonotype with many counts. The V gene is TRBV7-9, the J gene TRBJ2-1; D not resolved. Germline CDR1 and CDR2: SEHNR and FQNEAQ (reference sequence). The CDR3 length is 16 residues. Trimming left V 7 bases short and J 8 bases short, with 24 bases between. This chain's CDR3 is CASTPNPDPLFDEQFF. CDR3 coding DNA: TGTGCCAGCACCCCGAACCCCGACCCCCTATTTGATGAGCAGTTCTTC.

Note on this clonotype: This could be a read error, since a much larger clone is one nucleotide away. The gene calls are TRBV6-6 and TRBJ2-5, with 8 bases lining up with TRBD1. CDR1 is MNHNY and CDR2 is SVGAGI in the germline V gene (reference sequence). This CDR3 spans 15 amino acids. The J segment lost 5 bases and the V segment lost 6 bases, leaving 11 bases of the junction unmatched. The CDR3 DNA is TGTGCCAGCAGGGAACAGGGGACAGGTCTCGAGACCCAGTACTTC. This gives the protein CASREQGTGLETQYF.

This clonotype was counted many times. The chain couples TRBV7-2 to TRBJ2-2; D is perhaps TRBD2 (5 bases). The CDR3 spans 15 residues. Trimming pared 4 bases from V and 5 bases from J, leaving 14 bases between. The germline V gene encodes CDR1 SGHTA and CDR2 FQGNSA. CDR3 nucleotides: TGTGCCAGCAGCTCTAGGGCGGGTTTGACCGGGGAGCTGTTTTTT. Translated: CASSSRAGLTGELFF.

This clonotype has ten or more counts. The V gene is TRBV19, the J gene TRBJ2-1, with TRBD1 matching 7 bases. From germline, CDR1 is LNHDA and CDR2 SQIVND (reference sequence). V lost 3 bases, J lost 6 bases, and 8 bases stayed unmatched. The CDR3 loop spans 15 amino acids. CDR3 loop: CASSIVGQSGNEQFF. The CDR3 DNA is TGTGCCAGTAGTATCGTGGGACAGTCGGGCAATGAGCAGTTCTTC.

For this clonotype: A much larger clone differs by one base, so this may be a read error. J is TRBJ2-7 and V is TRBV7-9; D gene uncertain. The length of the CDR3 is 13 residues. Looked up from germline, CDR1 is SEHNR and CDR2 is FQNEAQ (reference sequence). The germline V and J ends were trimmed by 5 bases and 3 bases, with 11 bases remaining between them. CDR3 residues: CASSPVGIYEQYF. The CDR3 region has the DNA TGTGCCAGCAGCCCCGTCGGAATCTACGAGCAGTACTTC. Looking up the rest from reference TRBV7-9 and TRBJ2-7 gives the full variable domain: DTGVSQNPRHKITKRGQNVTFRCDPISEHNRLYWYRQTLGQGPEFLTYFQNEAQLEKSRLLSDRFSAERPKGSFSTLEIQRTEQGDSAMYLCASSPVGIYEQYFGPGTRLTVT.

The chain is built from TRBV18 and TRBJ2-1; maybe TRBD2 (6 bases). The CDR3 loop spans 14 amino acids. V lost 2 bases and J lost 8, with 13 bases in between. CDR1 and CDR2 (germline): KGHSH, LQKENI. The CDR3 DNA is TGTGCCAGCTCACCATGGGGACTCGACGATGAGCAGTTCTTC. Protein sequence: CASSPWGLDDEQFF.

Details on this clonotype: A read error may be the cause here, since a much bigger clone is one base away. The chain combines TRBV5-6 with TRBJ2-6; D may be TRBD1 (6 bases). This CDR3 comprises 18 residues. From germline, CDR1 is SGHDT and CDR2 YYEEEE. The CDR3 DNA sequence: TGTGCCAGCAGCTTAAATAACAGGGATATAGCTGGGGCCAACGCCCTGACTTTC. Its protein is CASSLNNRDIAGANALTF.

In its sample, this clonotype was seen a few times. This chain links TRBV28 with TRBJ1-2, with TRBD1 as a possible D gene (6 bases). CDR1 and CDR2 (germline): MDHEN, SYDVKM. V was shortened by 2 bases and J by 4 bases, with 11 bases between the two germline ends. CDR3 length: 14 residues. The CDR3 sequence: CASSLEGGVYGYTF. The CDR3, as DNA: TGTGCCAGCAGTTTAGAGGGGGGTGTCTATGGCTACACCTTC.

Regarding this clonotype: This could be a read error, since a much larger clone is one nucleotide away. This rearrangement joins TRBV30 to TRBJ1-3; the match to TRBD1 covers 7 bases. Germline V gene sequence: CDR1 GTSNPN, CDR2 SVGIG (reference sequence). This CDR3 is built from 14 residues. CDR3 in amino acids: CAWSPGGAGSTIYF. Here the CDR3 DNA reads TGTGCCTGGAGCCCAGGGGGTGCTGGAAGCACCATATATTTT.

This clonotype was recorded at least ten times. The gene calls are TRBV20-1 and TRBJ2-2; 9 bases align to TRBD1. With V trimmed by 0 bases and J by 1 base, 6 bases remained unmatched. This CDR3 is 17 amino acids long. Germline CDR1 reads DFQATT; CDR2 reads SNEGSKA (reference sequence). DNA for the CDR3: TGCAGTGCTAGAGACCTAACAGGGGGCTTGAACACCGGGGAGCTGTTTTTT. Translating gives CSARDLTGGLNTGELFF.

In this sample, this clonotype turned up many times. CDR3 amino acids: CSAISGRDLEQFF. The CDR3 DNA follows: TGCAGTGCTATTAGCGGGAGGGATCTTGAGCAGTTCTTC. The V call is TRBV20-1, the J call TRBJ2-1; 11 positions agree with TRBD2. V lost 4 bases to trimming and J lost 9 bases; unmatched junction nucleotides: 5. The CDR3 extends over 13 amino acids. Per germline, CDR1 DFQATT and CDR2 SNEGSKA (reference sequence).

This clonotype was seen repeatedly, ten times or more. The chain carries TRBV20-1 and TRBJ2-1, with 11 bases aligning to TRBD2. The germline V gene has CDR1 DFQATT and CDR2 SNEGSKA (reference sequence). The CDR3 sequence is 13 residues long. V lost 3 bases to trimming and J lost 9 bases; unmatched junction nucleotides: 4. CDR3 coding DNA: TGCAGTGCTAGCGAGACTAGCGGGATTGAGCAGTTCTTC. Amino acids: CSASETSGIEQFF.